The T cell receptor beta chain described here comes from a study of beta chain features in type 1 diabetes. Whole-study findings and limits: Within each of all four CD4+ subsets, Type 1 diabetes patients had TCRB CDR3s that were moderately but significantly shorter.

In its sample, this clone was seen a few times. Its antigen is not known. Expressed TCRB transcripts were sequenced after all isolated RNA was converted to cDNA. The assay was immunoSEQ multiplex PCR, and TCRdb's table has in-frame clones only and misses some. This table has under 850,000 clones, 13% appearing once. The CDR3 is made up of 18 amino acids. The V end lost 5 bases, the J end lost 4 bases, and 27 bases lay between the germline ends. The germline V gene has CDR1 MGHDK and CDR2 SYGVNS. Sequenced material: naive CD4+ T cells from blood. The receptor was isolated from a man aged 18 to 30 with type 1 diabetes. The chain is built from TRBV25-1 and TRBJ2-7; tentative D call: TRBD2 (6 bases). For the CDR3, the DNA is TGTGCCAGCAGTCCTCCTCTACTGGGAGCTAGCGCGGATTACGAGCAGTACTTC. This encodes CASSPPLLGASADYEQYF.